These 27 T cell receptor beta chains were all obtained from the same sample, sequenced in a study of brain T cells in children with intractable seizures. Repertoires were generated with immunoSEQ multiplex PCR, while TCRdb's copy carries only in-frame clones and drops some. The sample includes about 41,000 clones, around 90% seen only once; the top ten take 5.5% to 7%. Source: peripheral blood, taken at surgery. Receptors originate from a girl aged 2 to 10 with tuberous sclerosis and intractable seizures.

The chain employs TRBV29-1 and TRBJ1-1; perhaps TRBD1 as D (6 bases). The CDR3 is 12 residues long. Germline loops: CDR1 SQVTM, CDR2 ANQGSEA. V lost 6 bases and J lost 6, with 14 bases in between. CDR3: CSVLDRTAEAFF. In nucleotides, the CDR3 is TGCAGCGTGCTAGACAGGACCGCTGAAGCTTTCTTT. Looking up the rest from reference TRBV29-1 and TRBJ1-1 gives the full variable domain: SAVISQKPSRDICQRGTSLTIQCQVDSQVTMMFWYRQQPGQSLTLIATANQGSEATYESGFVIDKFPISRPNLTFSTLTVSNMSPEDSSIYLCSVLDRTAEAFFGQGTRLTVV.

The chain employs TRBV30 and TRBJ2-7; 12 positions agree with TRBD1. J was trimmed by 4 bases and V by 5 bases; bases with no gene match: 3. The CDR3 covers 13 residues. Germline V CDR1 and CDR2: GTSNPN, SVGIG (reference sequence). CDR3 DNA: TGTGCCTGGGGGACAGGGGGCGTTTACGAGCAGTACTTC. Translating gives CAWGTGGVYEQYF.

CDR3 nucleotide sequence: TGTGCTAGTGGTTTGACTCCAGGGGGGGAGACCCAGTACTTC. Protein sequence: CASGLTPGGETQYF. The rearrangement uses TRBV12-5 and TRBJ2-5; D perhaps matches TRBD1 (7 bases). V shed 2 bases and J shed 5 bases, with 12 bases lying between them. CDR1 and CDR2 (germline): LGHNT, FRNRAP. CDR3 length: 14 residues.

CDR3 sequence reads: CASSPGGDQPQHF. The CDR3 region has the DNA TGTGCCAGCTCTCCTGGTGGAGATCAGCCCCAGCATTTT. The chain is built from TRBV18 and TRBJ1-5; D call uncertain. V was trimmed by 6 bases and J by 5 bases, leaving 11 bases between them. The CDR3 runs 13 residues. CDR1 is KGHSH, CDR2 LQKENI, per germline.

The chain has TRBV19 and TRBJ2-7, with D tentatively TRBD1 (5 bases). The CDR3 extends over 15 amino acids. Germline V gives CDR1 LNHDA, CDR2 SQIVND (reference sequence). Deletions cut 0 bases from V and 2 bases from J, with 11 bases between. The CDR3 loop is CASSIDLKGPYEQYF. As DNA, the CDR3 is TGTGCCAGTAGTATAGATCTCAAGGGGCCCTACGAGCAGTACTTC.

As DNA, the CDR3 is TGTGCCAGTAGTGCCGCCAACACCCTCCACTTT. It is translated as CASSAANTLHF. This sequence joins TRBV19 and TRBJ1-6; D is uncertain. Between the trimmed V and J ends, which lost 5 bases and 14 bases, there was a span of 10 bases. Per germline, CDR1 LNHDA and CDR2 SQIVND (reference sequence). The CDR3 totals 11 residues.

This sequence joins TRBV7-8 and TRBJ2-1; D is possibly TRBD2 (6 bases). The CDR3 contains 14 residues. Per germline, CDR1 SGHVS and CDR2 FQNEAQ. Trimming removed 6 bases at V and 5 bases at J, with 14 bases between. CDR3 nucleotides: TGTGCCAGCAGGGGCGGGGAGCCCAACAATGAGCAGTTCTTC. This sequence encodes CASRGGEPNNEQFF.

The rearrangement links TRBV5-1 to TRBJ2-3; no clear D. Germline CDR1 and CDR2: SGHRS and YFSETQ. The length of the CDR3 is 14 residues. V was clipped by 4 bases and J by 0 bases, with 9 bases between them. The CDR3 here is CASSRSDSTDTQYF. CDR3 nucleotides: TGCGCCAGCAGCCGCTCGGACAGCACAGATACGCAGTATTTT.

V gene TRBV11-2 combines with J gene TRBJ2-5; D remains unclear. The CDR3 is made up of 13 amino acids. The V gene lost 1 base and the J gene lost 1 base, with 4 bases spanning the gap. CDR1 and CDR2 from the germline V gene are SGHAT and FQNNGV. The CDR3 is CASSLVAQETQYF. Written as DNA, the CDR3 is TGTGCCAGCAGCTTAGTGGCCCAAGAGACCCAGTACTTC.

V and J are TRBV20-1 and TRBJ2-5; 9 bases agree with TRBD2. The CDR3 has 14 amino acids. Germline V lookup: CDR1 DFQATT, CDR2 SNEGSKA (reference sequence). V dropped 3 bases and J dropped 5; count of bases not matched to a gene: 7. The CDR3, as DNA: TGCAGTGCTAGTTCGGCGACTAGCGGTGAGACCCAGTACTTC. It is translated as CSASSATSGETQYF.

J is TRBJ1-2 and V is TRBV15; D is undetermined. The germline CDR1 and CDR2 sequences are LNHNV and YYDKDF (reference sequence). This CDR3 contains 12 residues. Trimming stripped 3 bases from V and 5 bases from J, with 7 bases between. CDR3 coding DNA: TGTGCCACCAGCAGTGGGAGGTATGGCTACACCTTC. Translating gives CATSSGRYGYTF.

The chain couples TRBV5-4 to TRBJ1-2; a possible D gene is TRBD1 (6 bases). CDR3 length equals 14 residues. Per germline, CDR1 SGHNT and CDR2 YYREEE (reference sequence). Trimming stripped 0 bases from V and 0 bases from J, with 6 bases between. CDR3 region: CASSLGTANYGYTF. CDR3 nucleotide sequence: TGTGCCAGCAGCTTGGGGACAGCTAACTATGGCTACACCTTC.

The chain combines TRBV30 with TRBJ2-1, with 7 positions matching TRBD1. The germline CDR1 and CDR2 sequences are GTSNPN and SVGIG (reference sequence). With V trimmed by 4 bases and J by 7 bases, 4 bases remained unmatched. The CDR3 runs to 12 residues. The CDR3 region has the DNA TGTGCCTGGATGACAGGGCGGAATGAGCAGTTCTTC. Its protein product is CAWMTGRNEQFF.

About this clone itself: Relative to the germline gene, one junction end is altered; a read error may explain this. The gene calls are TRBV19 and TRBJ1-1; D is ambiguous. The CDR3 sequence is 12 residues long. CDR1 is LNHDA and CDR2 is SQIVND in the germline V gene (reference sequence). CDR3 in amino acids: CASSIGNSEAFF. The CDR3 region has the DNA TGTGCCAGTAGTATAGGTAACAGTGAAGCTTTCTTT. Filled out from reference TRBV19 and TRBJ1-1, the complete variable domain reads DGGITQSPKYLFRKEGQNVTLSCEQNLNHDAMYWYRQDPGQGLRLIYYSQIVNDFQKGDIAEGYSVSREKKESFPLTVTSAQKNPTAFYLCASSIGNSEAFFGQGTRLTVV.

The chain recombines TRBV28 with TRBJ2-3; maybe TRBD2 (6 bases). CDR1 and CDR2 from the germline V gene are MDHEN and SYDVKM. V lost 6 bases and J lost 0, with 16 bases in between. The CDR3 totals 16 residues. The CDR3 region is CASSKRLGVSTDTQYF. CDR3 sequence (DNA): TGTGCCAGCAGCAAAAGACTAGGGGTTAGCACAGATACGCAGTATTTT.

The chain combines TRBV5-1 with TRBJ1-5; D is undetermined. The CDR3 contains 14 residues. Trimming stripped 0 bases from V and 5 bases from J, with 9 bases between. Per germline, CDR1 SGHRS and CDR2 YFSETQ. Written as DNA, the CDR3 is TGCGCCAGCAGCTTGGATGGCAAAGATCAGCCCCAGCATTTT. It specifies CASSLDGKDQPQHF. Complete variable domain (other parts from reference TRBV5-1 and TRBJ1-5): KAGVTQTPRYLIKTRGQQVTLSCSPISGHRSVSWYQQTPGQGLQFLFEYFSETQRNKGNFPGRFSGRQFSNSRSEMNVSTLELGDSALYLCASSLDGKDQPQHFGDGTRLSIL.

Within the sample, this clone is medium-sized. Additional DNA sequences in this sample encode the identical CDR3. V and J are TRBV4-1 and TRBJ1-5; 8 bases fit TRBD1. The germline gives CDR1 MGHRA, CDR2 YSYEKL. CDR3 size: 15 residues. J lost 5 bases, V lost 0 bases, and 3 bases had no gene match. CDR3 bases: TGCGCCAGCAGCCAAGATGGACAGGGTGATCAGCCCCAGCATTTT. This gives the protein CASSQDGQGDQPQHF.

V is TRBV27 and J is TRBJ2-2; 10 nucleotides align to TRBD2. Germline V gene lookup returns CDR1 MNHEY and CDR2 SMNVEV (reference sequence). This CDR3 is 19 amino acids long. With V trimmed by 2 bases and J by 0 bases, 9 bases remained unmatched. CDR3 sequence (DNA): TGTGCCAGCAGTTTACGAGGGACTACTAGCGGGGCGAACACCGGGGAGCTGTTTTTT. Encoded protein: CASSLRGTTSGANTGELFF.

The V gene is TRBV30, the J gene TRBJ2-5; 8 bases agree with TRBD2. CDR3 length equals 13 residues. V gave up 5 bases and J gave up 4 bases; unmatched junction bases: 6. Germline V gives CDR1 GTSNPN, CDR2 SVGIG (reference sequence). The DNA of the CDR3 is TGTGCCTGGGATCGGGGGGGCAGAGAGACCCAGTACTTC. Residues: CAWDRGGRETQYF.

This clone is medium-sized (0.01 to 0.1%) within its sample. The chain carries TRBV5-4 and TRBJ2-7; 9 bases fit TRBD1. In germline, CDR1 is SGHNT, CDR2 YYREEE (reference sequence). The CDR3 covers 13 residues. Germline trimming cut 5 bases from V and 2 bases from J; bases unmatched to any gene: 2. The DNA of the CDR3 is TGTGCCAGCAGGACAGGGGGTGCCTACGAGCAGTACTTC. It is translated as CASRTGGAYEQYF.

The V call is TRBV4-1, the J call TRBJ1-1; D is unclear. This CDR3 is built from 16 residues. The V gene lost 1 base and the J gene lost 0 bases, with 12 bases spanning the gap. Per germline, CDR1 MGHRA and CDR2 YSYEKL. The DNA of the CDR3 is TGCGCCAGCAGCCAAGCGGGCTGGGGAGTGAACACTGAAGCTTTCTTT. Encoded protein: CASSQAGWGVNTEAFF.

As DNA, the CDR3 is TGTGCCAGCAGCCCGGGACTAGCGGGGGGGCATGTCACCGGGGAGCTGTTTTTT. This encodes CASSPGLAGGHVTGELFF. The gene calls are TRBV5-4 and TRBJ2-2; 16 bases match TRBD2. Germline-derived CDR1 and CDR2 are SGHNT and YYREEE (reference sequence). Trimming at V came to 4 bases and at J to 4 bases, leaving 7 bases not matched to a gene. CDR3 size: 18 residues.

The rearrangement links TRBV6-5 to TRBJ1-2; D might be TRBD1 (6 bases). V was pared by 4 bases and J by 4 bases, with 19 bases between. CDR1 and CDR2 (germline): MNHEY, SVGAGI. The CDR3 covers 16 residues. This CDR3 reads CASSLRGGQVIYGYTF. The CDR3 DNA is TGTGCCAGCAGTTTACGGGGGGGGCAAGTGATCTATGGCTACACCTTC.

This clone was counted a single time. V is TRBV6-4 and J is TRBJ2-2, with D tentatively TRBD1 or TRBD2 (5 bases each). The germline CDR1 and CDR2 sequences are MRHNA and SNTAGT. The CDR3 extends over 14 amino acids. V was cut by 4 bases and J by 2 bases, with 8 bases left in between. This chain's CDR3 is CASSAGANTGELFF. CDR3 coding DNA: TGTGCCAGCAGTGCCGGGGCTAACACCGGGGAGCTGTTTTTT.

V and J are TRBV6-1 and TRBJ1-2, with D maybe TRBD1 (5 bases). Looked up from germline, CDR1 is MNHNS and CDR2 is SASEGT. The CDR3 runs to 14 residues. V lost 3 bases, J lost 0 bases, and 8 bases lay in between. This CDR3 is CASSDQGTNYGYTF. The DNA of the CDR3 is TGTGCCAGCAGTGATCAGGGAACTAACTATGGCTACACCTTC.

V and J are TRBV2 and TRBJ2-1; no firm D call. This CDR3 is 12 amino acids long. Germline-derived CDR1 and CDR2 are SNHLY and FYNNEI. V gave up 7 bases and J gave up 4 bases, with 8 bases separating them. CDR3 region: CASIMKYNEQFF. The DNA of the CDR3 is TGTGCCAGCATCATGAAGTACAATGAGCAGTTCTTC.

The chain recombines TRBV9 with TRBJ2-1, with TRBD2 matching over 9 bases. This CDR3 is 17 amino acids long. The trim removed 0 bases at V and 0 bases at J, leaving 4 bases unmatched. The germline CDR1 and CDR2 sequences are SGDLS and YYNGEE. CDR3 region: CASSVALAGLSYNEQFF. The DNA of the CDR3 is TGTGCCAGCAGCGTAGCGCTAGCGGGGCTCTCCTACAATGAGCAGTTCTTC.